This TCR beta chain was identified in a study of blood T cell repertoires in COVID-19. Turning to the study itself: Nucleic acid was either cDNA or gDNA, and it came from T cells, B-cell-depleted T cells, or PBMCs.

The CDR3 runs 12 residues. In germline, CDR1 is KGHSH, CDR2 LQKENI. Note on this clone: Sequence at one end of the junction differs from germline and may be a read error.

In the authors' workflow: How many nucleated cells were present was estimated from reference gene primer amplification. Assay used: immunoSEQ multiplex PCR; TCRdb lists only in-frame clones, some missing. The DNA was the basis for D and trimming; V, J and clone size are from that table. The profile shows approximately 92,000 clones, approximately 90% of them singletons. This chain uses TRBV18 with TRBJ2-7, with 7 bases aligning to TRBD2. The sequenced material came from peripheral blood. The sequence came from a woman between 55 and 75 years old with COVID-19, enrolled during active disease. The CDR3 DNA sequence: TGTGCCAGCTCACCCGGGGGGACGGTACTAAACTTC. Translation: CASSPGGTVLNF.